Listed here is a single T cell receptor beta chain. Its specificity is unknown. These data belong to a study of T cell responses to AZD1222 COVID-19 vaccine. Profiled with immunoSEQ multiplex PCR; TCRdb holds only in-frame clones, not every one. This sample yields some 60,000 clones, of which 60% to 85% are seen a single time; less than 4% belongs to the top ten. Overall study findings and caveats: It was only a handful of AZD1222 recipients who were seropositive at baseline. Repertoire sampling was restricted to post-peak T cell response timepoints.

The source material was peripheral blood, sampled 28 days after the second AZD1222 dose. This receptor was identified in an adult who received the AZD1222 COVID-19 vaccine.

CDR3 coding DNA: TGTGCCAGCAGCTTCGGAGTAGGCACCGGGGAGCTGTTTTTT. Its protein is CASSFGVGTGELFF. The chain recombines TRBV7-9 with TRBJ2-2, with D uncertain. This CDR3 contains 14 residues. Germline CDR1 and CDR2: SEHNR and FQNEAQ (reference sequence). Trimming shortened V by 3 bases and J by 4 bases, and 9 bases separated the two germline ends. Full variable domain (outside the CDR3, taken from reference TRBV7-9 and TRBJ2-2): DTGVSQNPRHKITKRGQNVTFRCDPISEHNRLYWYRQTLGQGPEFLTYFQNEAQLEKSRLLSDRFSAERPKGSFSTLEIQRTEQGDSAMYLCASSFGVGTGELFFGEGSRLTVL.